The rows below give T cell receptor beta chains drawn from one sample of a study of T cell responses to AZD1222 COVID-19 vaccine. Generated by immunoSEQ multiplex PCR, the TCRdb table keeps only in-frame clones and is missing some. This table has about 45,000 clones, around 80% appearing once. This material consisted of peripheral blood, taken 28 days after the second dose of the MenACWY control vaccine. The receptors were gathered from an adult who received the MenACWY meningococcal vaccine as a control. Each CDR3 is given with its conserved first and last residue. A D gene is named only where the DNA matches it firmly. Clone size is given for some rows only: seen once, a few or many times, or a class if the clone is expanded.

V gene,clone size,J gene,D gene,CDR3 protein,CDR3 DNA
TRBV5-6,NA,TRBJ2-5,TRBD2,CASSAELAGETQYF,TGTGCCAGCAGCGCGGAACTAGCGGGGGAGACCCAGTACTTC
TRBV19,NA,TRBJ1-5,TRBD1,CASSNFAAGTGVQPQHF,TGTGCCAGTAGTAACTTTGCCGCGGGGACAGGGGTTCAGCCCCAGCATTTT
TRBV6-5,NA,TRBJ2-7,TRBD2,CASSYGSGLSSYEQYF,TGTGCCAGCAGTTACGGTAGCGGGCTTAGCTCCTACGAGCAGTACTTC
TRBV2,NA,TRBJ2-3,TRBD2,CASSVGVAGGRADTQYF,TGTGCCAGCAGTGTTGGGGTAGCGGGAGGTCGGGCAGATACGCAGTATTTT
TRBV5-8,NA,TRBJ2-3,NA,CASSRGTDSSTVDTQYF,TGTGCCAGCAGCCGAGGGACGGACTCCAGCACAGTAGATACGCAGTATTTT
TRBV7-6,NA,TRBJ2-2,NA,CASSLDFNTGELFF,TGTGCCAGCAGCTTAGACTTCAACACCGGGGAGCTGTTTTTT
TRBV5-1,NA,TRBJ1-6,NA,CASSMIGKGSPLHF,TGCGCCAGCAGTATGATCGGGAAAGGATCACCCCTCCACTTT
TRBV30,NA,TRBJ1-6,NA,CAWGGDRDSPLHF,TGTGCCTGGGGGGGCGACAGAGATTCACCCCTCCACTTT
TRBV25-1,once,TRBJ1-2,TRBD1,CASSAGTGILDYGYTF,TGTGCCAGCAGTGCCGGGACAGGGATATTAGACTATGGCTACACCTTC
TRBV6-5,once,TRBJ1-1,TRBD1,CASLQGATRTEAFF,TGTGCCAGCCTACAGGGGGCGACGAGAACTGAAGCTTTCTTT
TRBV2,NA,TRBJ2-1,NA,CASSDERGVYNEQFF,TGTGCCAGCAGTGATGAGAGGGGCGTTTACAATGAGCAGTTCTTC
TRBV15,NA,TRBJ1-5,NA,CATSLHQGDNQPQHF,TGTGCCACCAGCCTTCATCAGGGAGACAATCAGCCCCAGCATTTT
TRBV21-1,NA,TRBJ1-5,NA,CASSRRQGETYGLTQPQHF,TGTGCCAGCAGCAGGAGACAGGGGGAAACGTACGGGTTAACACAGCCCCAGCATTTT
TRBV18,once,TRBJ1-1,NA,CASSPPYTEAFF,TGTGCCAGCTCACCCCCTTACACTGAAGCTTTCTTT
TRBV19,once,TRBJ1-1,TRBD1,CASSIGWTGGTEAFF,TGTGCCAGTAGTATTGGGTGGACAGGAGGGACTGAAGCTTTCTTT
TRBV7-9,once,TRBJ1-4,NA,CASSLTGSTNEKLFF,TGTGCCAGCAGCTTAACAGGTTCAACTAATGAAAAACTGTTTTTT
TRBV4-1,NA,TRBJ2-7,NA,CASSPRTFREKSYEQYF,TGCGCCAGCAGCCCTCGGACTTTCCGGGAGAAGAGCTACGAGCAGTACTTC
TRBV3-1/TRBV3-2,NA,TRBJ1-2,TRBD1,CASSQDLGGTGIHGYTF,TGTGCCAGCAGCCAAGATCTTGGCGGGACAGGGATCCATGGCTACACCTTC
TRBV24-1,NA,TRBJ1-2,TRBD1,CATSDPQGGLNGYTF,TGTGCCACCAGTGATCCGCAGGGGGGGCTTAATGGCTACACCTTC
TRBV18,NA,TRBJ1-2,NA,CASSPTATYGYTF,TGTGCCAGCTCACCTACAGCTACCTATGGCTACACCTTC
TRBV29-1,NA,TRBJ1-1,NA,CSVEKLAGEAFF,TGCAGCGTCGAGAAACTAGCCGGTGAAGCTTTCTTT
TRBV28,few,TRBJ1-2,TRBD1,CASSLATGASTRGYTF,TGTGCCAGCAGTTTAGCCACAGGGGCCTCAACGAGAGGCTACACCTTC
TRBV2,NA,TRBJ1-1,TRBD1,CAGGTGTEAFF,TGTGCCGGCGGGACAGGGACTGAAGCTTTCTTT
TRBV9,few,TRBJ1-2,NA,CASSDPVGYTF,TGTGCCAGCAGCGATCCAGTGGGCTACACCTTC
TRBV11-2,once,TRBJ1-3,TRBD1,CASSGRQGKTSGNTIYF,TGTGCCAGCAGCGGAAGACAGGGGAAGACCTCTGGAAACACCATATATTTT